The rows below give T cell receptor beta chains drawn from one sample of a study of blood T cell repertoires in COVID-19. The repertoire was sequenced with immunoSEQ multiplex PCR; TCRdb's copy has only in-frame clones and lacks some. The sample carries more than 45,000 clones, about nine tenths recorded once. Material for sequencing was peripheral blood. These receptors all come from a man aged 55-75 years with acute or convalescent COVID-19. Each CDR3 is given with its conserved first and last residue. D genes are given only for firm matches. Clone size is not always given. Where it is, it says once, few, many or a class for expanded clones.

>TRBV4-3|.|TRBJ1-4|.
CASSHPTDPQSRASTNEKLFF
TGCGCCAGCAGCCACCCGACAGATCCTCAGTCCCGTGCCTCAACTAATGAAAAACTGTTTTTT
>TRBV2|.|TRBJ2-1|.
CASSDARGAASYNEQFF
TGTGCCAGCAGTGATGCCAGGGGGGCGGCCTCCTACAATGAGCAGTTCTTC
>TRBV6-6|.|TRBJ1-5|TRBD1
CASSGQGAVQPQHF
TGTGCCAGCAGTGGACAGGGGGCAGTGCAGCCCCAGCATTTT
>TRBV4-3|.|TRBJ2-2|.
CASSQVEPNTGELFF
TGCGCCAGCAGCCAAGTAGAACCGAACACCGGGGAGCTGTTTTTT
>TRBV7-9|.|TRBJ2-2|.
CASGRPNTGELFF
TGTGCCAGCGGGAGACCCAACACCGGGGAGCTGTTTTTT
>TRBV30|.|TRBJ2-7|.
CAWSHPLPKAGSYEQYF
TGTGCCTGGAGCCACCCTTTACCGAAAGCGGGCTCCTACGAGCAGTACTTC
>TRBV28|.|TRBJ1-2|TRBD1
CASKDLPGQHLNYGYTF
TGTGCCAGCAAGGATTTACCGGGACAGCATCTTAACTATGGCTACACCTTC
>TRBV6-2/TRBV6-3|.|TRBJ2-3|.
CASSRRALFAGQSTDTQYF
TGTGCCAGCAGTCGCCGAGCCCTCTTCGCGGGCCAAAGCACAGATACGCAGTATTTT
>TRBV7-3|.|TRBJ2-1|TRBD1
CASSQTGVSYNEQFF
TGTGCCAGCAGCCAGACAGGGGTCTCCTACAATGAGCAGTTCTTC
>TRBV19|.|TRBJ1-2|.
CATTFQAVGGGYTF
TGTGCCACCACCTTTCAAGCGGTGGGCGGCGGCTACACCTTC
>TRBV7-9|.|TRBJ2-3|TRBD2
CASSTTDPGLAGGGSSTDTQYF
TGTGCCAGCAGCACCACCGACCCGGGACTAGCGGGAGGTGGTTCTAGCACAGATACGCAGTATTTT
>TRBV24-1|once|TRBJ2-2|.
CATSEGAFTGELFF
TGTGCCACCAGTGAGGGGGCCTTCACCGGGGAGCTGTTTTTT
>TRBV19|.|TRBJ1-5|TRBD1
CASSKGTGGESNQPQHF
TGTGCCAGTAGTAAAGGGACAGGGGGCGAGAGCAATCAGCCCCAGCATTTT
>TRBV30|.|TRBJ2-1|.
CALQLIGRHNEQFF
TGTGCCTTGCAGCTTATAGGGAGGCACAATGAGCAGTTCTTC
>TRBV28|.|TRBJ2-1|TRBD2
CASSLTSGTTQFF
TGTGCCAGCAGTTTAACTAGCGGGACTACCCAGTTCTTC
>TRBV24-1|.|TRBJ1-1|.
CATSDLRGTKAFF
TGTGCCACCAGTGATTTGCGGGGAACTAAAGCTTTCTTT
>TRBV20-1|.|TRBJ2-3|.
CSASSSLNTDTQYF
TGCAGTGCTAGTTCTAGCCTAAACACAGATACGCAGTATTTT
>TRBV28|.|TRBJ2-7|.
CASRPPGWRYEQYF
TGTGCCAGCAGACCACCGGGGTGGCGCTACGAGCAGTACTTC
>TRBV29-1|.|TRBJ2-1|.
CSVEGGAGGNEQFF
TGCAGCGTTGAAGGGGGGGCAGGGGGAAATGAGCAGTTCTTC
>TRBV9|.|TRBJ1-3|TRBD1
CASSPRQGTGNTIYF
TGTGCCAGCAGCCCACGACAGGGAACAGGAAACACCATATATTTT
>TRBV6-5|.|TRBJ1-5|TRBD1
CASGTGGTQPQHF
TGTGCCAGCGGGACAGGGGGAACTCAGCCCCAGCATTTT
>TRBV7-8|.|TRBJ2-5|TRBD2
CASSLASGSGRETQYF
TGTGCCAGCAGCTTAGCTTCAGGAAGCGGGAGGGAGACCCAGTACTTC
>TRBV6-5|.|TRBJ1-5|.
CASSQRRDQPQHF
TGTGCCAGCAGTCAGAGGAGGGATCAGCCCCAGCATTTT
>TRBV19|.|TRBJ2-6|TRBD1
CASRAGTGVSGANVLTF
TGTGCCAGTAGGGCCGGGACAGGGGTCTCTGGGGCCAACGTCCTGACTTTC
>TRBV19|.|TRBJ2-1|.
CASSISSRHEQFF
TGTGCCAGTAGTATCTCTAGCAGACACGAGCAGTTCTTC
>TRBV28|.|TRBJ1-2|.
CASSFQGYGYTF
TGTGCCAGCAGTTTTCAGGGGTATGGCTACACCTTC
>TRBV24-1|once|TRBJ1-2|TRBD1
CATSPRDRPYGYTF
TGTGCCACCAGCCCCCGGGACAGACCTTATGGCTACACCTTC
>TRBV28|.|TRBJ1-5|.
CASSTQGISNQPQHF
TGTGCCAGCAGTACACAGGGTATATCAAATCAGCCCCAGCATTTT
>TRBV19|.|TRBJ1-5|.
CASSIDRLGSRQPQHF
TGTGCCAGTAGTATAGATCGGCTGGGCAGCAGGCAGCCCCAGCATTTT
>TRBV5-8|once|TRBJ2-1|TRBD1
CASSIDRDGANEQFF
TGTGCCAGCAGCATTGACAGGGACGGGGCCAATGAGCAGTTCTTC
>TRBV28|.|TRBJ2-7|TRBD1
CASTENRGFEQYF
TGTGCCAGCACCGAAAACAGGGGATTCGAGCAGTACTTC
>TRBV28|.|TRBJ2-5|TRBD2
CASSLNREGETQYF
TGTGCCAGCAGTTTAAACCGGGAGGGGGAGACCCAGTACTTC
>TRBV11-3|.|TRBJ2-2|.
CASSFGRVGTGELFF
TGTGCCAGCAGCTTCGGCAGGGTGGGAACCGGGGAGCTGTTTTTT
>TRBV5-1|.|TRBJ2-4|TRBD2
CASSLVLVAGVDRDIQYF
TGCGCCAGCAGCTTGGTGTTGGTAGCGGGAGTTGATCGAGACATTCAGTACTTC
>TRBV14|.|TRBJ2-7|TRBD2
CASSQGETSGRYEQYF
TGTGCCAGCAGCCAAGGTGAGACTAGCGGGAGATACGAGCAGTACTTC
>TRBV30|.|TRBJ1-6|TRBD1
CAWRRTGTAYNSPLHF
TGTGCCTGGAGACGGACAGGGACGGCCTATAATTCACCCCTCCACTTT
>TRBV4-3|.|TRBJ1-5|.
CASSQEQGSNQPQHF
TGCGCCAGCAGCCAAGAGCAGGGGAGCAATCAGCCCCAGCATTTT
>TRBV7-9|.|TRBJ1-4|TRBD1
CASSSTTGGFGEKLFF
TGTGCCAGCAGCTCGACTACAGGGGGCTTTGGTGAAAAACTGTTTTTT
>TRBV6-2/TRBV6-3|once|TRBJ1-5|TRBD1
CASSFDRGGNQPQHF
TGTGCCAGCAGTTTTGACAGGGGGGGCAATCAGCCCCAGCATTTT
>TRBV4-1|.|TRBJ2-1|TRBD2
CASSQRLADGGGYNEQFF
TGCGCCAGCAGCCAAAGACTAGCGGATGGGGGGGGGTACAATGAGCAGTTCTTC
>TRBV29-1|.|TRBJ2-1|TRBD2
CSVGGGFGQFF
TGCAGCGTCGGGGGGGGATTCGGGCAGTTCTTC
>TRBV2|.|TRBJ1-1|.
CASSQTGPNTEAFF
TGTGCCAGCAGCCAGACAGGACCGAACACTGAAGCTTTCTTT
>TRBV6-5|.|TRBJ1-6|TRBD1
CASRRQGENSPLHF
TGTGCCAGCAGAAGACAGGGGGAGAATTCACCCCTCCACTTT
>TRBV20-1|.|TRBJ2-5|TRBD2
CSASPGLAGDLRTQYF
TGCAGTGCTAGTCCCGGACTAGCGGGAGATTTGCGGACCCAGTACTTC
>TRBV7-8|.|TRBJ2-7|.
CASSLGAGYEQYF
TGTGCCAGCAGCTTAGGGGCAGGCTACGAGCAGTACTTC
>TRBV6-2/TRBV6-3|.|TRBJ1-1|TRBD1
CASSYAQGAWDTEAFF
TGTGCCAGCAGTTACGCTCAGGGGGCTTGGGACACTGAAGCTTTCTTT
>TRBV5-8|.|TRBJ2-1|.
CASSYLRGNEQFF
TGTGCCAGCAGTTACCTACGGGGCAATGAGCAGTTCTTC
>TRBV27|.|TRBJ2-7|TRBD2
CASSFVRWASGRALLYEQYF
TGTGCCAGCAGTTTCGTTCGATGGGCTAGCGGGAGGGCCCTTCTCTACGAGCAGTACTTC
>TRBV9|.|TRBJ2-1|TRBD2
CASSGGSSYNEQFF
TGTGCCAGCAGCGGCGGGAGCTCCTACAATGAGCAGTTCTTC
>TRBV14|.|TRBJ2-7|TRBD2
CASSQELAGLEQYF
TGTGCCAGCAGCCAAGAGCTAGCGGGACTCGAGCAGTACTTC
>TRBV11-3|.|TRBJ2-7|TRBD2
CASSLGGAGGYDEQYF
TGTGCCAGCAGCTTAGGCGGAGCGGGAGGGTACGACGAGCAGTACTTC
>TRBV7-2|.|TRBJ2-1|TRBD2
CASSFGTSGTLYNEQFF
TGTGCCAGCAGCTTCGGGACTAGCGGGACTCTCTACAATGAGCAGTTCTTC
>TRBV19|medium-sized|TRBJ1-5|TRBD1
CASRDRTGTDQPQHF
TGTGCCAGTAGGGACAGGACAGGGACGGATCAGCCCCAGCATTTT
>TRBV3-1/TRBV3-2|.|TRBJ2-7|TRBD1
CASSLQGAYEQYF
TGTGCCAGCAGCTTACAGGGGGCCTACGAGCAGTACTTC
>TRBV27|.|TRBJ1-1|.
CASSLYAGIGAEAFF
TGTGCCAGCAGTTTATACGCGGGGATAGGCGCTGAAGCTTTCTTT
>TRBV30|.|TRBJ1-1|TRBD1
CAWNKGQGGTEAFF
TGTGCCTGGAATAAAGGGCAGGGGGGCACTGAAGCTTTCTTT
>TRBV7-8|.|TRBJ1-5|.
CASSLFIGGFVRNQPQHF
TGTGCCAGCAGCTTATTCATTGGGGGGTTTGTTCGCAATCAGCCCCAGCATTTT
>TRBV25-1|.|TRBJ1-6|.
CASSDLAEFSYNSPLHF
TGTGCCAGCAGTGACCTGGCGGAGTTCTCCTATAATTCACCCCTCCACTTT
>TRBV28|.|TRBJ1-4|TRBD1
CASTGTVNEKLFF
TGTGCCAGCACTGGGACAGTTAATGAAAAACTGTTTTTT